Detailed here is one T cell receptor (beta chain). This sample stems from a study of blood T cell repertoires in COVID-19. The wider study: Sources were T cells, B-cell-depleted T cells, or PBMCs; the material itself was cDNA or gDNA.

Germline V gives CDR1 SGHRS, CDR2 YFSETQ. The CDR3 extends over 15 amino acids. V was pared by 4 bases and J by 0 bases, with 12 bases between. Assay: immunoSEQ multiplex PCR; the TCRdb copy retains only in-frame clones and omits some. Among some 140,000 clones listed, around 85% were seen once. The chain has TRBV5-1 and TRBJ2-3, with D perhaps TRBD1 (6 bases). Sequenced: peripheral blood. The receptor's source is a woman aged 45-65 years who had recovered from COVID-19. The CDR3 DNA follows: TGCGCCAGCAGCGGGATGGGGGCTAGCACAGATACGCAGTATTTT. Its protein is CASSGMGASTDTQYF.